This paragraph reports one T cell receptor beta chain. Its target is not known. This specimen belongs to a study of neoadjuvant nivolumab and ipilimumab in lung cancer. Study summary: Patients got nivolumab 3 mg/kg on days 1, 15 and 29; combination added ipilimumab 1 mg/kg day 1. The study's findings and limits: Only two of four nivolumab-treated tumors gained richness and clonality by surgery. TCR clonality did not significantly correlate with pathologic tumor regression.

Produced via immunoSEQ multiplex PCR; TCRdb's table is partial and in-frame only. The sample yields some 38,000 clones, about 88% seen once. Trimming cost V 5 bases and J 5 bases; bases outside gene matches: 10. From germline, CDR1 is SGHTA and CDR2 FQGNSA. The CDR3 totals 16 residues. This receptor was taken from an adult with non-small cell lung cancer. J is TRBJ2-2 and V is TRBV7-2, with 8 bases fitting TRBD2. Sequencing used peripheral blood, obtained before neoadjuvant nivolumab, alone or with ipilimumab. CDR3 loop: CASSTTLGLGTGELFF. As DNA, the CDR3 is TGTGCCAGCAGCACGACCCTGGGACTAGGAACCGGGGAGCTGTTTTTT.